The clone carrying this T cell receptor (beta chain) has more than one count but fewer than ten. Its antigen is still unknown. This entry comes from a study of glioma-infiltrating T cells. Study findings and constraints: Tissue-blood divergence was below expectation in non-neoplastic patients, above in gliomas.

Using RNA template, CDR3s of TCR alpha and beta were amplified with iRepertoire arm-PCR. Input was about 85-400 ng of tissue mRNA or PBMC total RNA. Each CDR3 protein is one row after TCRdb ran MiXCR on the multiplex PCR reads. The data contain about 140,000 distinct CDR3 sequences, approximately 39% of them seen just once; the ten biggest clones take up 20% to 25%. The CDR3 is 12 residues long. V gave up 1 base and J gave up 5 bases, with 8 bases separating them. CDR1 and CDR2 from the germline V gene are DFQATT and SNEGSKA (reference sequence). The source material was glioma tissue, nonneoplastic brain tissue, or PBMCs (not recorded which). The chain links TRBV20-1 to TRBJ1-1; D is uncertain. The TCR originated in a human donor with low-grade glioma or glioblastoma, undergoing nonglioma brain surgery, or in good health (not recorded which). CDR3 region: CSARGWPTEAFF. CDR3 coding DNA: TGCAGTGCTAGAGGTTGGCCAACTGAAGCTTTCTTT.